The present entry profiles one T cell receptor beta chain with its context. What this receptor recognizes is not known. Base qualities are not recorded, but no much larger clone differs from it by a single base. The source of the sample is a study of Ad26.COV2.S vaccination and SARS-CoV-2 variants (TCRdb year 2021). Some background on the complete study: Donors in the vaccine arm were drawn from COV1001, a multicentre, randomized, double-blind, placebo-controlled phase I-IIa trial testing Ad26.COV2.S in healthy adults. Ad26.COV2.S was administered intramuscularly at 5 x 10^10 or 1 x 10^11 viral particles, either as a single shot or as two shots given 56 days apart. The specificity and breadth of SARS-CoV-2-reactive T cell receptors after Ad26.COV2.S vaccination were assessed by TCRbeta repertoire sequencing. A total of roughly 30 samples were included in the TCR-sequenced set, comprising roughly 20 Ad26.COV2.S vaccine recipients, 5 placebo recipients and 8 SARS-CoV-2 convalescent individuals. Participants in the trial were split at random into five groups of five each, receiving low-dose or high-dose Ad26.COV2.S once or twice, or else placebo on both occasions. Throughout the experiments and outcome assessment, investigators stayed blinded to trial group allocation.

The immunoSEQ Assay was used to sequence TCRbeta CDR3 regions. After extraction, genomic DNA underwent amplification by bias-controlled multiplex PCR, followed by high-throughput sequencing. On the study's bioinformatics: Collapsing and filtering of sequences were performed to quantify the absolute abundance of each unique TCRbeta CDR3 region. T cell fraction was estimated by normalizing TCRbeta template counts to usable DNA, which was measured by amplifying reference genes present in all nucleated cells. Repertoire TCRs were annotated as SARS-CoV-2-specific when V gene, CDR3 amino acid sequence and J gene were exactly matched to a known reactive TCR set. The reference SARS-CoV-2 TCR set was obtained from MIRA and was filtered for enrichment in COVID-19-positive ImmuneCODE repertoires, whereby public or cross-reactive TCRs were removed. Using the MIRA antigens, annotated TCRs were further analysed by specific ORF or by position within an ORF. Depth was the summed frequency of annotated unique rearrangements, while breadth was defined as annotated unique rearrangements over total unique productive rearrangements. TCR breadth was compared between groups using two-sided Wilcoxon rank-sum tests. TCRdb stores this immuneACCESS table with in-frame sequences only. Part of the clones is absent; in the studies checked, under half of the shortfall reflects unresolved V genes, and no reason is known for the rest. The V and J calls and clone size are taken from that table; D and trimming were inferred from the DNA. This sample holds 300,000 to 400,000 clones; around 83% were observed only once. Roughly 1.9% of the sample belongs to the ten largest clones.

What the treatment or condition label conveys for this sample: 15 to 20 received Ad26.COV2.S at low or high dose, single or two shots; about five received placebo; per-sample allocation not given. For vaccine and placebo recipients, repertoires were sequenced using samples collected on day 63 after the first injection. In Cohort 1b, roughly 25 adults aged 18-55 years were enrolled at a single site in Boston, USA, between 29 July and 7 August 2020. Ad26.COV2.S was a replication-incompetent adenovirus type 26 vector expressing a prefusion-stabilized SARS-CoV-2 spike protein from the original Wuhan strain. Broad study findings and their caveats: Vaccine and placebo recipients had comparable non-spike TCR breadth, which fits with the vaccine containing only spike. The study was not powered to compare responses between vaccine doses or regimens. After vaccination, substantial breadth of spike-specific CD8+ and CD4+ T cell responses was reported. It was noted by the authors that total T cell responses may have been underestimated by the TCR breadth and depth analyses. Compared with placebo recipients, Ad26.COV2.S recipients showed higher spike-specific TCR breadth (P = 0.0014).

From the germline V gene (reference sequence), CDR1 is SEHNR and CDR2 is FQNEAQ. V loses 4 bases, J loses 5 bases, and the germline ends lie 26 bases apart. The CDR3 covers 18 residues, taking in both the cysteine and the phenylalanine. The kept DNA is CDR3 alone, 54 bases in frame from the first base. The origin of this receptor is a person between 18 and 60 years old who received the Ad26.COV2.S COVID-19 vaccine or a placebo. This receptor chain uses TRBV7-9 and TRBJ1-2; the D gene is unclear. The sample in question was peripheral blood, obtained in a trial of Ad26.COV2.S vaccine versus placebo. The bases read TGTGCCAGCAGCTCCTCCCCGCTTGCCCCGAATCGAGGGTATGGCTACACCTTC. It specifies CASSSSPLAPNRGYGYTF.